The 26 T cell receptor beta chains reported below all come from one sample, sequenced in a study of T cells of healthy individuals. In TCRdb, the 5' RACE reads were re-called with MiXCR into one record per CDR3 protein. The table lists 95,000 to 100,000 distinct CDR3 sequences, around 17% of them singletons. These receptors all come from a human donor in good health.

V gene TRBV6-2 or TRBV6-3 combines with J gene TRBJ2-1; D is uncertain. Germline V gene lookup returns CDR1 MNHEY and CDR2 SVGEGT. This CDR3 has 16 residues. V lost 2 bases and J 9 bases, leaving 20 bases between the germline ends. CDR3 coding DNA: TGTGCCAGCAGTTACCAGACCCAAGGATCCCGTAGTGAGCAGTTCTTC. It codes for CASSYQTQGSRSEQFF.

This sequence joins TRBV4-3 and TRBJ1-2; D remains unclear. The CDR3 is made up of 18 amino acids. The ends were cut back, 0 bases at V and 5 bases at J, with 22 bases in the middle. Germline V gives CDR1 LGHNA, CDR2 YSLEER. The CDR3 loop reads CASSQDRNEGSFSYGYTF. The CDR3 DNA sequence: TGCGCCAGCAGCCAAGATAGGAACGAGGGAAGCTTCTCATATGGCTACACCTTC.

This clonotype was seen a handful of times. This chain's CDR3 is CASSPAALTNTDTQYF. For the CDR3, the DNA is TGTGCCAGCAGTCCCGCAGCACTCACCAACACAGATACGCAGTATTTT. The V and J genes are TRBV28 and TRBJ2-3; D ambiguous. The CDR3 runs 16 residues. The ends were cut back, 5 bases at V and 2 bases at J, with 17 bases in the middle. Per germline, CDR1 MDHEN and CDR2 SYDVKM.

J is TRBJ1-1 and V is TRBV4-2, with 9 positions matching TRBD1. J gave up 6 bases and V 4 bases, and 12 bases lay outside the gene matches. CDR1 is LGHNA and CDR2 is YNFKEQ in the germline V gene. This CDR3 spans 16 amino acids. CDR3 sequence reads: CASSRSEQGALAEAFF. CDR3 DNA sequence: TGTGCCAGCAGCCGTTCCGAACAGGGGGCTTTGGCTGAAGCTTTCTTT.

This clonotype was seen ten or more times. The rearrangement joins TRBV9 to TRBJ2-3; 8 bases fit TRBD1. CDR1 and CDR2 from the germline V gene are SGDLS and YYNGEE. The J segment lost 7 bases and the V segment lost 3 bases, leaving 10 bases of the junction unmatched. The CDR3 length is 15 residues. The CDR3 bases are TGTGCCAGCAGCGCCGACAGGGGATACCGAAATACGCAGTATTTT. This codes for CASSADRGYRNTQYF.

This sequence joins TRBV4-2 and TRBJ2-2; D is perhaps TRBD1 (5 bases). The CDR3 covers 16 residues. Germline CDR1 and CDR2: LGHNA and YNFKEQ. Trimming shortened V by 0 bases and J by 2 bases, and 10 bases separated the two germline ends. The CDR3 sequence is CASSQEQASNTGELFF. Written as DNA, the CDR3 is TGTGCCAGCAGCCAAGAACAGGCGTCTAACACCGGGGAGCTGTTTTTT.

The chain is built from TRBV4-2 and TRBJ1-5; D unresolved. The V end was cut by 1 base, the J end by 6 bases, with 7 bases between. CDR3 length: 13 residues. Germline-derived CDR1 and CDR2 are LGHNA and YNFKEQ. The chain's CDR3 is CASSQGRSQPQHF. As DNA, the CDR3 is TGTGCCAGCAGCCAAGGAAGAAGTCAGCCCCAGCATTTT.

The chain is built from TRBV29-1 and TRBJ2-1, with 11 bases that match TRBD2. The V gene end was trimmed by 6 bases and the J gene end by 7 bases; junction bases not matched to a gene: 11. CDR3 length: 15 amino acids. Germline CDR1 SQVTM, CDR2 ANQGSEA. The CDR3 nucleotides read TGCAGCGTCAACCAACTAGCGGGAGCCTCTAATGAGCAGTTCTTC. This gives the protein CSVNQLAGASNEQFF.

A remark on this clonotype: Lacking the conserved final phenylalanine or tryptophan, this CDR3 likely reflects a read error. The genes are TRBV6-2 or TRBV6-3 and TRBJ2-1; no reliable D call. Germline CDR1 reads MNHEY; CDR2 reads SVGEGT. This CDR3 is 15 amino acids long. The V gene lost 4 bases and the J gene lost 5 bases, with 15 bases spanning the gap. DNA for the CDR3: TGTGCCAGCAGTTCTCCCCGGAGCGCCCACAATGAGCAGTTCCTC. As protein: CASSSPRSAHNEQFL.

The rearrangement uses TRBV7-2 and TRBJ2-1, with 8 positions matching TRBD2. Germline-derived CDR1 and CDR2 are SGHTA and FQGNSA. The CDR3 spans 15 residues. With V trimmed by 4 bases and J by 3 bases, 5 bases remained unmatched. The CDR3 DNA reads as TGTGCCAGCAGCTCGGGGGGGGCCTTCTACAATGAGCAGTTCTTC. This sequence encodes CASSSGGAFYNEQFF.

This clonotype occurred a few times. The chain recombines TRBV20-1 with TRBJ2-2, with 9 positions matching TRBD2. CDR1 and CDR2 from the germline V gene are DFQATT and SNEGSKA (reference sequence). The length of the CDR3 is 16 residues. J was trimmed by 7 bases and V by 0 bases; bases with no gene match: 9. As DNA, the CDR3 is TGCAGTGCTAGAGACGCGGGGGGGCCTAATGGCGGGGAGCTGTTTTTT. Its protein product is CSARDAGGPNGGELFF.

The chain employs TRBV20-1 and TRBJ2-7; possible D gene TRBD1, 6 bases. The CDR3 contains 12 residues. Germline CDR1 and CDR2: DFQATT and SNEGSKA (reference sequence). V was shortened by 6 bases and J by 2 bases, with 11 bases between the two germline ends. The CDR3 spells CSASGHTYEQYF. The CDR3 DNA sequence: TGCAGTGCCTCGGGACACACCTACGAGCAGTACTTC.

This rearrangement joins TRBV4-1 to TRBJ2-2; 10 positions match TRBD1. CDR3 length: 17 amino acids. V gave up 1 base and J gave up 4 bases; unmatched junction bases: 6. Germline CDR1 is MGHRA and CDR2 is YSYEKL. The CDR3 DNA reads TGCGCCAGCAGCCAAGGCCCCGGACAGGGGGGCACCGGGGAGCTGTTTTTT. Encoded protein: CASSQGPGQGGTGELFF.

This rearrangement joins TRBV6-5 to TRBJ1-4, with unresolved D. This CDR3 comprises 16 residues. CDR1 MNHEY and CDR2 SVGAGI come from the germline V gene. V was trimmed by 3 bases and J by 0 bases, leaving 11 bases between them. CDR3 residues: CASSYGPETTNEKLFF. The CDR3 coding sequence is TGTGCCAGCAGTTATGGGCCAGAAACAACTAATGAAAAACTGTTTTTT.

The table lists this clonotype with many counts. The V call is TRBV27, the J call TRBJ2-7; 7 nucleotides align to TRBD2. The germline V gene has CDR1 MNHEY and CDR2 SMNVEV (reference sequence). The CDR3 is 15 amino acids. After removal of 6 bases from V and 0 bases from J, the junction contained 8 bases not matched to a gene. The CDR3, as DNA: TGTGCCAGCAGCGTGGGGGGGGTCTACTCCTACGAGCAGTACTTC. This translates into CASSVGGVYSYEQYF.

Ten or more counts support this clonotype. This rearrangement joins TRBV25-1 to TRBJ1-6, with 9 nucleotides matching TRBD1. V lost 4 bases and J lost 8; bases outside the gene matches: 6. CDR3 size: 15 residues. Germline assignment: CDR1 MGHDK and CDR2 SYGVNS. The CDR3 coding sequence is TGTGCCAGCAGTGGCCACAGGGGGCGTCATTCACCCCTCCACTTT. It encodes CASSGHRGRHSPLHF.

There are a few counts of this clonotype. The rearrangement links TRBV27 to TRBJ1-1; 8 nucleotides line up with TRBD1. This CDR3 contains 13 residues. J lost 11 bases, V lost 3 bases, and 8 bases had no gene match. The germline gives CDR1 MNHEY, CDR2 SMNVEV (reference sequence). The CDR3 region is CASSLGTGSGAFF. CDR3 nucleotide sequence: TGTGCCAGCAGTTTGGGGACAGGATCAGGTGCTTTCTTT.

At least ten counts were recorded for this clonotype. This chain connects TRBV28 to TRBJ1-5; 9 bases line up with TRBD1. Losses at the gene ends were 5 bases for V and 4 bases for J; bases not matched to a gene: 6. From germline, CDR1 is MDHEN and CDR2 SYDVKM. The CDR3 totals 15 residues. Written as DNA, the CDR3 is TGTGCCAGCAGTCGGACAGGGGATTTGAATCAGCCCCAGCATTTT. Translated: CASSRTGDLNQPQHF.

This rearrangement joins TRBV28 to TRBJ2-1, with 11 bases that match TRBD2. Germline CDR1 and CDR2: MDHEN and SYDVKM. Trimming removed 2 bases from V and 15 bases from J; junction bases left unmatched: 15. CDR3 size: 16 residues. CDR3 sequence reads: CASSLGLVSGRAPGFF. CDR3 coding DNA: TGTGCCAGCAGTTTAGGGTTGGTTAGCGGGAGGGCCCCTGGGTTCTTC.

A few counts support this clonotype. V usage is TRBV5-1 and J usage is TRBJ2-1; D is undetermined. Looked up from germline, CDR1 is SGHRS and CDR2 is YFSETQ. The ends were cut back, 0 bases at V and 5 bases at J, with 9 bases in the middle. The CDR3 totals 14 residues. This CDR3 reads CASSLDGQHNEQFF. CDR3 coding DNA: TGCGCCAGCAGCTTGGATGGGCAACACAATGAGCAGTTCTTC.

The gene calls are TRBV19 and TRBJ2-7, with 8 bases matching TRBD1. V lost 4 bases, J lost 1 base, and 6 bases stayed unmatched. Germline assignment: CDR1 LNHDA and CDR2 SQIVND (reference sequence). This CDR3 has 15 amino acids. Written as DNA, the CDR3 is TGTGCCAGTAGTAGGGACAGGAAATCTTCCTACGAGCAGTACTTC. Residues: CASSRDRKSSYEQYF. Drawing the rest from reference TRBV19 and TRBJ2-7, the complete variable domain is DGGITQSPKYLFRKEGQNVTLSCEQNLNHDAMYWYRQDPGQGLRLIYYSQIVNDFQKGDIAEGYSVSREKKESFPLTVTSAQKNPTAFYLCASSRDRKSSYEQYFGPGTRLTVT.

This clonotype has more than one count but fewer than ten. This chain joins TRBV7-8 and TRBJ1-5; no definite D call. Per germline, CDR1 SGHVS and CDR2 FQNEAQ. V was shortened by 1 base and J by 5 bases, with 21 bases between the two germline ends. The length of the CDR3 is 18 residues. The CDR3 region has the DNA TGTGCCAGCAGCTTAGATTTGCTAGACATAGCGAGCTATCAGCCCCAGCATTTT. Protein product: CASSLDLLDIASYQPQHF.

There are many counts of this clonotype. This chain links TRBV29-1 with TRBJ1-2, with D tentatively TRBD1 (5 bases). The CDR3 covers 15 residues. Germline V CDR1 and CDR2: SQVTM, ANQGSEA. Trimming pared 7 bases from V and 6 bases from J, leaving 24 bases between. The CDR3 sequence is CSGDEIPGSSDGYTF. The CDR3 nucleotides are TGCAGCGGTGATGAGATCCCAGGGAGTAGCGATGGCTACACCTTC. Using reference TRBV29-1 and TRBJ1-2 for the parts outside the CDR3, the full variable domain is SAVISQKPSRDICQRGTSLTIQCQVDSQVTMMFWYRQQPGQSLTLIATANQGSEATYESGFVIDKFPISRPNLTFSTLTVSNMSPEDSSIYLCSGDEIPGSSDGYTFGSGTRLTVV.

The CDR3: CTSSQEPRDVNNMNTEAFF. The CDR3 region has the DNA TGCACCAGCAGCCAAGAGCCCCGGGACGTAAACAATATGAACACTGAAGCTTTCTTT. This sequence joins TRBV1 and TRBJ1-1; TRBD1, the D gene given by the table, was not confirmed from the DNA. TRBV1 is reported as a pseudogene. The length of the CDR3 is 19 residues.

This clonotype was recorded a few times. V is TRBV10-3 and J is TRBJ1-3; D unclear. V was shortened by 2 bases and J by 2 bases, with 10 bases between the two germline ends. The CDR3 sequence is 15 residues long. Germline V CDR1 and CDR2: ENHRY, SYGVKD. The DNA of the CDR3 is TGTGCCATCAGTGAGCGGCAGGAGCCTGGAAACACCATATATTTT. As protein: CAISERQEPGNTIYF.

This clonotype has more than one count but fewer than ten. As DNA, the CDR3 is TGTGCCAGCTCAACACAGACAGGGAACACTGAAGCTTTCTTT. This gives the protein CASSTQTGNTEAFF. The chain recombines TRBV18 with TRBJ1-1, with a possible D match to TRBD1 (6 bases). The germline V gene encodes CDR1 KGHSH and CDR2 LQKENI. The CDR3 contains 14 residues. Trimming stripped 5 bases from V and 1 base from J, with 11 bases between.